The text below deals with one T cell receptor beta chain. Its antigen is not identified. Each sample yielded roughly 100,000 assayed TCR templates. Measured with immunoSEQ multiplex PCR; TCRdb has only the in-frame clones, and not every one. The table records 95,000 to 110,000 clones, nearly 95% of them present only once. The CDR3 is 13 residues long. V gave up 3 bases and J gave up 4 bases, with 10 bases separating them. CDR1 is KGHSH, CDR2 LQKENI, per germline. The source of the sample is a study of siplizumab effects on memory and regulatory T cells. Study-level findings and limits: An assignable naive or memory phenotype was lacking in roughly 80-96% of proliferating CD4+ or CD8+ clones.

This receptor was taken from a human donor in good health. Material for sequencing was Tregs sorted from blood. The rearrangement links TRBV18 to TRBJ2-7; D might be TRBD1 or TRBD2, each matching 5 bases. CDR3 sequence reads: CASSPGTPYEQYF. DNA for the CDR3: TGTGCCAGCTCACCCGGGACCCCTTACGAGCAGTACTTC.